One and the same sample provided the 21 T cell receptor beta chains below, sequenced in a study of cytomegalovirus exposure and HLA in healthy donors. The primer mix had 60 Vbeta and 13 Jbeta primers. The repertoire was sequenced with immunoSEQ multiplex PCR; TCRdb's copy has only in-frame clones and lacks some. Here the sample table reports around 190,000 clones. The sample was PBMCs. These receptors were obtained from a woman between 25 and 40 years old in good health and CMV-seropositive.

V is TRBV6-1 and J is TRBJ2-5, with D tentatively TRBD1 (6 bases). Trimming stripped 4 bases from V and 2 bases from J, with 11 bases between. This CDR3 is 14 amino acids long. Germline lookup yields CDR1 MNHNS and CDR2 SASEGT. CDR3 bases: TGTGCCAGCAGTGTCCAACAGGGACAAGAGACCCAGTACTTC. The encoded protein is CASSVQQGQETQYF.

The V gene is TRBV19, the J gene TRBJ2-1, with 8 nucleotides matching TRBD1. The germline V gene has CDR1 LNHDA and CDR2 SQIVND (reference sequence). The CDR3 has 16 amino acids. V shed 3 bases, J shed 1 base, and the junction held 5 bases outside the gene matches. The CDR3 loop is CASSIIGQGSYNEQFF. The CDR3 DNA follows: TGTGCCAGTAGTATTATCGGACAGGGATCCTACAATGAGCAGTTCTTC.

The chain recombines TRBV19 with TRBJ1-5; 9 positions match TRBD1. The germline CDR1 and CDR2 sequences are LNHDA and SQIVND (reference sequence). The CDR3 is 17 amino acids. V was pared by 4 bases and J by 4 bases, with 11 bases of the junction left unmatched. This CDR3 is CASSTPDRGAGNQPQHF. The CDR3 nucleotides read TGTGCCAGTAGTACACCGGACAGGGGCGCTGGGAATCAGCCCCAGCATTTT.

The CDR3 here is CASSLVVLNIQYF. In DNA form, the CDR3 reads TGTGCCAGCAGCTTAGTAGTTTTGAACATTCAGTACTTC. The V and J genes are TRBV7-2 and TRBJ2-4; D remains unclear. The V end lost 1 base, the J end lost 7 bases, and 8 bases lay between the germline ends. Germline V gives CDR1 SGHTA, CDR2 FQGNSA. The CDR3 is made up of 13 amino acids.

The CDR3 coding sequence is TGTGCCAGCTCAGACAGCGTCCAACAAGGTGAAGCTTTCTTT. It encodes CASSDSVQQGEAFF. The rearrangement joins TRBV18 to TRBJ1-1; D is perhaps TRBD1 (5 bases). CDR3 length: 14 amino acids. V shed 5 bases and J shed 7 bases, with 17 bases lying between them. Germline CDR1 reads KGHSH; CDR2 reads LQKENI.

J is TRBJ2-7 and V is TRBV6-1; the match to TRBD1 covers 7 bases. V shed 5 bases, J shed 2 bases, and the junction held 6 bases outside the gene matches. Germline CDR1 reads MNHNS; CDR2 reads SASEGT. The length of the CDR3 is 14 residues. CDR3: CASSLQGSPYEQYF. The CDR3, as DNA: TGTGCCAGCAGTTTACAGGGGTCCCCCTACGAGCAGTACTTC.

The chain links TRBV6-5 to TRBJ2-7; TRBD1 aligns across 7 bases. V trimming: 4 bases; J trimming: 2 bases; junction bases outside the gene matches: 5. CDR3 length equals 14 residues. Germline CDR1 is MNHEY and CDR2 is SVGAGI. For the CDR3, the DNA is TGTGCCAGCAGTTCCTCCGGGACAGCCTACGAGCAGTACTTC. Translated, it gives CASSSSGTAYEQYF.

V gene TRBV19 combines with J gene TRBJ1-4; D gene unclear. Trimming shortened V by 2 bases and J by 3 bases, and 7 bases separated the two germline ends. The CDR3 spans 14 residues. The germline V gene has CDR1 LNHDA and CDR2 SQIVND (reference sequence). The CDR3 region is CASSISGANEKLFF. The CDR3 DNA follows: TGTGCCAGTAGTATAAGTGGAGCTAATGAAAAACTGTTTTTT.

This rearrangement joins TRBV28 to TRBJ2-1; a possible D gene is TRBD2 (6 bases). Trimming shortened V by 8 bases and J by 4 bases, and 21 bases separated the two germline ends. CDR3 length equals 16 residues. Per germline, CDR1 MDHEN and CDR2 SYDVKM. In nucleotides, the CDR3 is TGTGCCAGCGGCGCCCGCGGGCGGGGCTCGTACAATGAGCAGTTCTTC. Protein: CASGARGRGSYNEQFF.

CDR3 DNA sequence: TGTGCCAGTAGTATAGGAGGGACAGCGACTTTTCAACCCTACGAGCAGTACTTC. Translated, it gives CASSIGGTATFQPYEQYF. The J gene is TRBJ2-7, the V gene TRBV19; 7 bases map to TRBD1. V was clipped by 1 base and J by 2 bases; unmatched bases: 14. CDR3 length: 18 residues. Germline V gene lookup returns CDR1 LNHDA and CDR2 SQIVND (reference sequence).

The V call is TRBV2, the J call TRBJ2-7, with D perhaps TRBD1 (7 bases). The V and J ends lost 7 bases and 2 bases respectively, with 15 bases between them. CDR1 is SNHLY, CDR2 FYNNEI, per germline. The CDR3 is 14 residues long. CDR3: CASTQGEVAYEQYF. CDR3 coding DNA: TGTGCCAGCACCCAGGGGGAGGTGGCCTACGAGCAGTACTTC.

The chain has TRBV5-6 and TRBJ1-2, with 7 nucleotides matching TRBD1. Germline V gives CDR1 SGHDT, CDR2 YYEEEE. V lost 6 bases, J lost 3 bases, and 8 bases stayed unmatched. The CDR3 runs 14 residues. The CDR3 DNA is TGTGCCAGCACCAGGGGGACCGCTGACTATGGCTACACCTTC. Translating it yields CASTRGTADYGYTF.

J is TRBJ2-3 and V is TRBV18, with 11 bases matching TRBD1. The CDR3 is made up of 16 amino acids. With V trimmed by 3 bases and J by 4 bases, 6 bases remained unmatched. From germline, CDR1 is KGHSH and CDR2 LQKENI. CDR3 sequence: CASSPGQGAQADTQYF. The CDR3 DNA reads TGTGCCAGCTCACCCGGACAGGGGGCGCAGGCAGATACGCAGTATTTT.

The chain recombines TRBV7-8 with TRBJ2-7, with D unresolved. Germline V gives CDR1 SGHVS, CDR2 FQNEAQ. Deletions cut 1 base from V and 2 bases from J, with 6 bases between. The CDR3 spans 13 residues. CDR3 nucleotide sequence: TGTGCCAGCAGCTTAGGGCATACCTACGAGCAGTACTTC. Encoded protein: CASSLGHTYEQYF.

This sequence joins TRBV28 and TRBJ2-7, with D perhaps TRBD1 (6 bases). Germline lookup yields CDR1 MDHEN and CDR2 SYDVKM. V was cut by 1 base and J by 3 bases, with 10 bases left in between. The CDR3 is 14 amino acids. Here the CDR3 reads CASSLSGQLYEQYF. CDR3 DNA: TGTGCCAGCAGTTTATCCGGACAGCTCTACGAGCAGTACTTC.

The gene calls are TRBV27 and TRBJ2-7, with 8 bases lining up with TRBD1. This CDR3 has 17 amino acids. Losses at the gene ends were 0 bases for V and 3 bases for J; bases not matched to a gene: 10. Germline lookup yields CDR1 MNHEY and CDR2 SMNVEV (reference sequence). CDR3 sequence (DNA): TGTGCCAGCAGTTTATCCCAACAGGGGGATCTTTTCTACGAGCAGTACTTC. Translated: CASSLSQQGDLFYEQYF.

This sequence joins TRBV5-8 and TRBJ2-7; D is uncertain. Trimming took 0 bases from V and 2 from J, leaving 12 bases between them. CDR1 SGHTS and CDR2 YDEGEE come from the germline V gene. The CDR3 covers 15 residues. The CDR3 sequence: CASSLEFSAAYEQYF. CDR3 bases: TGTGCCAGCAGCTTGGAATTCAGCGCGGCCTACGAGCAGTACTTC.

The V call is TRBV12-2, the J call TRBJ1-5. TRBV12-2 is given as a pseudogene. This CDR3 contains 16 residues. The CDR3 region is CASHYFRSWMEQPQHF. The CDR3 nucleotides are TGTGCAAGTCACTATTTTCGCTCTTGGATGGAGCAGCCCCAGCATTTT.

The V gene is TRBV28, the J gene TRBJ2-7, with 9 bases matching TRBD2. Germline trimming cut 8 bases from V and 12 bases from J; bases unmatched to any gene: 8. The CDR3 has 11 residues. CDR1 and CDR2 (germline): MDHEN, SYDVKM. CDR3 DNA: TGTGCCAGCGGTCAGCGGGAGGATCGGTACTTC. Protein: CASGQREDRYF. The variable domain in full, with the rest retrieved from reference TRBV28 and TRBJ2-7, is DVKVTQSSRYLVKRTGEKVFLECVQDMDHENMFWYRQDPGLGLRLIYFSYDVKMKEKGDIPEGYSVSREKKERFSLILESASTNQTSMYLCASGQREDRYFGPGTRLTVT.

This chain connects TRBV9 to TRBJ2-7; 8 bases match TRBD2. Per the germline V gene, CDR1 is SGDLS and CDR2 is YYNGEE. V dropped 0 bases and J dropped 0; count of bases not matched to a gene: 2. The CDR3 covers 15 residues. In DNA, the CDR3 is TGTGCCAGCAGCGTAGGCGGGAGGAACTCCTACGAGCAGTACTTC. Protein: CASSVGGRNSYEQYF.

The rearrangement joins TRBV11-2 to TRBJ2-1, with TRBD2 identical over 12 bases. Germline V gene lookup returns CDR1 SGHAT and CDR2 FQNNGV. This CDR3 is built from 16 residues. V lost 5 bases to trimming and J lost 10 bases; unmatched junction nucleotides: 12. CDR3 sequence (DNA): TGTGCCAGCAGCCCAAGACTAGCGGGAGTATCCGGCGAGCAGTTCTTC. It encodes CASSPRLAGVSGEQFF.